This T cell receptor beta chain was identified in a study of beta chain features in type 1 diabetes. Of the isolated RNA, all was reverse transcribed, and so the sequenced material was expressed TCRB transcripts. Libraries were prepared by immunoSEQ multiplex PCR; TCRdb keeps only in-frame clonotypes and omits some of them. The sample has around 340,000 clones, less than 9.5% seen once. The CDR3 totals 14 residues. The germline V gene has CDR1 MNHNS and CDR2 SASEGT. Unmatched junction bases numbered 7, after V lost 6 bases and J lost 6 bases. The sample comprised central memory CD4+ T cells from blood. The clonotype comes from a woman between 18 and 29 years old in good health. The chain recombines TRBV6-1 with TRBJ2-1; TRBD2 aligns across 8 bases. The CDR3 spells CASRRAGEGNEQFF. CDR3 nucleotide sequence: TGTGCCAGCAGGCGAGCGGGAGAGGGCAATGAGCAGTTCTTC.